The clone carrying this T cell receptor (beta chain) was counted only a few times. The sample comes from a study of T-cell reconstitution after alpha-beta-depleted transplantation in children. CDR1 and CDR2 from the germline V gene are MNHEY and SMNVEV (reference sequence). Trimming cost V 7 bases and J 6 bases, with 20 bases left between them. The CDR3 contains 15 residues. A library of TCRbeta sequences, prepared with unique molecular identifiers, was generated. Each CDR3 protein is one row after TCRdb ran MiXCR on the PCR reads. The sample shows around 580,000 distinct CDR3 sequences, roughly 24% of them seen only once.

Sequencing was performed on PBMCs, mostly from graft donor cells, taken 360 days after TCRalphabeta/CD19-depleted stem cell transplant. This receptor was obtained from a boy younger than two who had a stem cell transplant for acute myeloid leukemia, so the T cells may come from the graft donor. The chain uses TRBV27 and TRBJ2-3; D is possibly TRBD2 (5 bases). The CDR3 nucleotides read TGTGCCAGCAACCCACTAAGAGGGAGAGGGGATACGCAGTATTTT. Translating gives CASNPLRGRGDTQYF.